The 9 T cell receptor beta chains reported below all come from one sample, sequenced in a study of cytomegalovirus exposure and HLA in healthy donors. PCR amplification relied on 60 Vbeta primers (plus 13 Jbeta primers). Some clones are missing from TCRdb's copy, which holds only in-frame ones; the method was immunoSEQ multiplex PCR. The sample holds about 150,000 clones; about two thirds are singletons and the top ten take approximately 2%. What was sequenced was PBMCs. These receptors originate from a man aged 35 to 55 in good health and CMV-seronegative.

The chain links TRBV5-6 to TRBJ1-2; 8 positions match TRBD1. CDR1 is SGHDT and CDR2 is YYEEEE in the germline V gene. With V trimmed by 0 bases and J by 8 bases, 6 bases remained unmatched. This CDR3 is 14 amino acids long. CDR3 bases: TGTGCCAGCAGCTTGGCTCAGGGGGCGCGAGGCTACACCTTC. Protein: CASSLAQGARGYTF.

The chain carries TRBV14 and TRBJ2-2, with TRBD2 matching 10 bases. Germline values: CDR1 SGHDN, CDR2 FVKESK. This CDR3 is built from 15 residues. V trimming: 2 bases; J trimming: 7 bases; junction bases outside the gene matches: 4. CDR3 residues: CASSQTSGMIGELFF. CDR3 DNA sequence: TGTGCCAGCAGCCAAACTAGCGGGATGATCGGGGAGCTGTTTTTT.

This clone turned up a few times. This sequence joins TRBV19 and TRBJ2-1; TRBD2 might be the D (6 bases). This CDR3 is built from 15 residues. The V end lost 6 bases, the J end lost 6 bases, and 18 bases lay between the germline ends. Per germline, CDR1 LNHDA and CDR2 SQIVND (reference sequence). CDR3 protein: CASRYRRESGNEQFF. CDR3 bases: TGTGCCAGTAGATATCGGCGGGAAAGCGGCAATGAGCAGTTCTTC.

The V gene is TRBV11-2, the J gene TRBJ1-1; D not certain. V was clipped by 5 bases and J by 1 base, with 11 bases between them. CDR1 is SGHAT, CDR2 FQNNGV, per germline. The CDR3 is 14 amino acids. The CDR3, as DNA: TGTGCCAGCAGCCCCCCCGCGGCGAACACTGAAGCTTTCTTT. Its protein is CASSPPAANTEAFF.

As to this clone: One end of the junction is discordant with germline, which a read error may explain. This chain uses TRBV6-5 with TRBJ1-2; tentative D call: TRBD1 (5 bases). The CDR3 spans 15 residues. Per germline, CDR1 MNHEY and CDR2 SVGAGI. The CDR3 protein is CASSLAKGSNYGYPF. Here the CDR3 DNA reads TGTGCCAGCAGTCTTGCGAAGGGGTCTAACTATGGCTACCCCTTC.

A note on this clone: The junction and the germline gene differ at one end; a read error may be behind it. This chain joins TRBV29-1 and TRBJ1-5, with TRBD1 matching 7 bases. The CDR3 is made up of 13 amino acids. Germline assignment: CDR1 SQVTM and CDR2 ANQGSEA. The CDR3 sequence: CSVRDSRNQPQNF. The CDR3 coding sequence is TGCAGCGTTCGGGACAGTCGAAATCAGCCCCAGAATTTT.

This clone has a single count. This rearrangement joins TRBV28 to TRBJ2-3; TRBD2 agrees at 9 bases. After removal of 5 bases from V and 6 bases from J, the junction contained 12 bases not matched to a gene. Looked up from germline, CDR1 is MDHEN and CDR2 is SYDVKM. CDR3 size: 16 residues. This CDR3 reads CASSPSSAGGQDTQYF. The CDR3 nucleotides are TGTGCCAGCAGTCCCTCTTCAGCGGGAGGCCAGGATACGCAGTATTTT.

This clone came up a few times. This chain uses TRBV6-5 with TRBJ1-4; the D is unclear. The germline V gene encodes CDR1 MNHEY and CDR2 SVGAGI. The CDR3 runs 14 residues. V was shortened by 0 bases and J by 8 bases, with 10 bases between the two germline ends. CDR3 amino acids: CASSYSSIREKLFF. CDR3 DNA: TGTGCCAGCAGTTACTCTTCGATCCGGGAAAAACTGTTTTTT.

In this sample, this clone turned up once. V is TRBV27 and J is TRBJ1-2; D is perhaps TRBD1 (6 bases). V lost 5 bases and J 1 base, leaving 11 bases between the germline ends. Germline V CDR1 and CDR2: MNHEY, SMNVEV (reference sequence). The CDR3 spans 14 residues. The CDR3 here is CASSPQQGNYGYTF. The DNA for the CDR3 is TGTGCCAGCAGTCCCCAACAGGGTAACTATGGCTACACCTTC.